Listed here are 14 T cell receptor beta chains from one sample, sequenced in a study of blood T cells in healthy people across ages. Together with a sample-barcoded 5' primer, a J-beta primer mix was included in a second PCR lasting 7 to 11 cycles. TCRdb re-analysed the 5' RACE reads in MiXCR, keeping a single row per CDR3 protein. This sample yields over 1,500,000 distinct CDR3 sequences, of which 39% are seen a single time; about 21% belongs to the top ten. The sequencing sample was made of blood. The receptors were sampled from a human donor in good health.

A note on this clonotype: A read error is possible here, since a much larger clone lies one base away. This chain uses TRBV7-9 with TRBJ1-1; D not resolved. CDR3 length equals 18 residues. From germline, CDR1 is SEHNR and CDR2 FQNEAQ (reference sequence). The CDR3 here is CSSRPGSRQSGRNTEAFF. The DNA of the CDR3 is TGTTCCAGCAGACCGGGGTCTAGGCAGTCGGGTAGGAACACTGAAGCTTTCTTT. Looking up the rest from reference TRBV7-9 and TRBJ1-1 gives the full variable domain: DTGVSQNPRHKITKRGQNVTFRCDPISEHNRLYWYRQTLGQGPEFLTYFQNEAQLEKSRLLSDRFSAERPKGSFSTLEIQRTEQGDSAMYLCSSRPGSRQSGRNTEAFFGQGTRLTVV.

The rearrangement links TRBV4-3 to TRBJ1-1; 7 nucleotides match TRBD1. CDR3 length: 14 amino acids. Germline V gene data show CDR1 as LGHNA and CDR2 as YSLEER. The trim removed 3 bases at V and 5 bases at J, leaving 6 bases unmatched. In DNA form, the CDR3 reads TGCGCCAGCAGCCACGAAACAGGGGAAACTGAAGCTTTCTTT. Protein product: CASSHETGETEAFF.

The gene calls are TRBV29-1 and TRBJ1-1; no clear D gene. Germline V gene lookup returns CDR1 SQVTM and CDR2 ANQGSEA. This CDR3 has 14 amino acids. V was shortened by 2 bases and J by 1 base, with 11 bases between the two germline ends. In DNA form, the CDR3 reads TGCAGCGTTGAAAGGGTAGGGAAGAACACTGAAGCTTTCTTT. Protein sequence: CSVERVGKNTEAFF.

The CDR3 is CASSLEFGNSPLHF. CDR3 nucleotide sequence: TGTGCCAGCAGCTTGGAGTTTGGGAATTCACCCCTCCACTTT. J is TRBJ1-6 and V is TRBV11-2; D remains ambiguous. Germline CDR1 is SGHAT and CDR2 is FQNNGV. The CDR3 is 14 residues long. Trimming left V 3 bases short and J 7 bases short, with 10 bases between.

The chain links TRBV20-1 to TRBJ1-2; TRBD1 might be the D (5 bases). V shed 7 bases and J shed 3 bases, with 15 bases lying between them. The CDR3 extends over 13 amino acids. In germline, CDR1 is DFQATT, CDR2 SNEGSKA (reference sequence). In nucleotides, the CDR3 is TGCAGTGTCCCAGGTCCGGGGGACTATGGCTACACCTTC. Its translation: CSVPGPGDYGYTF.

This clonotype was counted between two and nine times. The V and J genes are TRBV2 and TRBJ2-7; TRBD1 matches at 7 bases. Germline trimming cut 10 bases from V and 1 base from J; bases unmatched to any gene: 7. Germline CDR1 is SNHLY and CDR2 is FYNNEI. CDR3 size: 13 residues. The CDR3 loop reads CAIQGGQSYEQYF. DNA for the CDR3: TGTGCCATACAAGGGGGACAGTCCTACGAGCAGTACTTC.

The chain couples TRBV4-1 to TRBJ2-6; 7 nucleotides match TRBD1. The CDR3 covers 18 residues. V shed 4 bases and J 0 bases; nucleotides not matched to a gene: 9. Per the germline V gene, CDR1 is MGHRA and CDR2 is YSYEKL. The CDR3 DNA is TGCGCCAGCAGCCTCGGGACAGACACCGACTCTGGGGCCAACGTCCTGACTTTC. Protein: CASSLGTDTDSGANVLTF.

The chain recombines TRBV27 with TRBJ1-2; D is ambiguous. CDR1 is MNHEY and CDR2 is SMNVEV in the germline V gene (reference sequence). The CDR3 is made up of 13 amino acids. Deletions cut 2 bases from V and 11 bases from J, with 15 bases between. The CDR3 nucleotides read TGTGCCAGCAGTTTAATCGTATCGGGTGATTACACCTTC. It yields the protein CASSLIVSGDYTF.

This clonotype was seen a few times. V and J are TRBV20-1 and TRBJ2-1; TRBD1 is a possible D gene (8 bases). This CDR3 spans 14 amino acids. Trimming shortened V by 2 bases and J by 4 bases, and 12 bases separated the two germline ends. Germline V gene data show CDR1 as DFQATT and CDR2 as SNEGSKA (reference sequence). Written as DNA, the CDR3 is TGCAGTGCTAGATACAGGGGGGGGTACAATGAGCAGTTCTTC. Translating gives CSARYRGGYNEQFF.

As to this clonotype: The junction departs from germline at one end; a sequencing error may be responsible. The V and J genes are TRBV20-1 and TRBJ2-7, with D hard to call. Germline CDR1 is DFQATT and CDR2 is SNEGSKA (reference sequence). CDR3 size: 12 residues. The CDR3 loop is CRARRETYEQYF. In DNA form, the CDR3 reads TGCAGGGCTAGACGTGAGACCTACGAGCAGTACTTC.

This clonotype was counted only a few times. The chain uses TRBV4-3 and TRBJ2-6; D is uncertain. Germline CDR1 is LGHNA and CDR2 is YSLEER. The CDR3 covers 19 residues. The V and J ends lost 1 base and 0 bases respectively, with 16 bases between them. The CDR3 nucleotides read TGCGCCAGCAGCCAAGCCCCCCCTTCCCTGCTCTCTGGGGCCAACGTCCTGACTTTC. Protein: CASSQAPPSLLSGANVLTF.

CDR3 bases: TGTGCCAGCAGCTTTGGACTAGAGGACACCGGGGAGCTGTTTTTT. This gives the protein CASSFGLEDTGELFF. The chain couples TRBV5-6 to TRBJ2-2; 7 nucleotides agree with TRBD2. Germline V gives CDR1 SGHDT, CDR2 YYEEEE. V shed 2 bases and J 3 bases; nucleotides not matched to a gene: 4. CDR3 size: 15 residues.

The chain carries TRBV28 and TRBJ2-1; TRBD2 matches 8 bases. V shed 7 bases, J shed 7 bases, and the junction held 6 bases outside the gene matches. Germline loops: CDR1 MDHEN, CDR2 SYDVKM. The CDR3 is made up of 13 amino acids. CDR3 sequence: CASTRGGMNEQFF. In DNA, the CDR3 is TGTGCCAGCACACGGGGGGGTATGAATGAGCAGTTCTTC.

Turning to this clonotype: A junction boundary mismatches the germline segment, possibly from a read error. The chain is built from TRBV7-9 and TRBJ2-7; no definite D call. CDR1 is SEHNR and CDR2 is FQNEAQ in the germline V gene (reference sequence). The CDR3 spans 14 residues. The CDR3 sequence: CASGLEASEYEQYF. The CDR3 DNA is TGTGCCAGCGGCTTAGAGGCATCGGAATACGAGCAGTACTTC.